The present entry profiles one T cell receptor (beta chain) with its context. The antigen this receptor binds is unknown. Per-base quality was not reported, and no clone a single base away is much larger than it. This specimen comes from a study of blood T cell repertoires in COVID-19 (TCRdb year 2020). In terms of the full investigation: Samples covering the acute and convalescent phases of COVID-19 were provided by collaborators in the United States, Italy and Spain. The prospective study material was composed of cDNA or gDNA derived from T cells, B-cell-depleted T cells, or PBMCs. Deeply sampled blood TCRbeta repertoires from subjects exposed to, actively infected with, or recovered from COVID-19 were included in the dataset. The repertoires were released in a freely available public database meant as a resource for research on the immune response to SARS-CoV-2. The samples were drawn from two sources: the first 160 participants of the ongoing ImmuneRACE study, and over 1,000 subjects contributed by 6 global collaborators. A de-identified subject ID, COVID-19 status, age in years and sex were almost always included in the sample metadata. Where HLA class I and class II types were available, the types were taken from metadata supplied by the sample provider, not from assay-based typing.

The germline V gene yields SGHDT for CDR1 and YYEEEE for CDR2. The CDR3 runs 17 amino acids, cysteine and phenylalanine included. The read is trimmed to its CDR3 DNA, 51 bases read in frame from base 1. Germline trimming: 0 bases from V, 2 bases from J; junction bases outside gene matches: 5. Results and caveats for the whole study, not just this receptor: Clinical and demographic metadata were provided uncurated, with the amount varying by source and participant.

Participants in the prospective study were aged roughly 18 to 89 years, lived in about two dozen United States geographic areas, and enrolled through a virtual design. To assign participants to cohorts, the prospective study relied on clinical history that participants themselves reported in a screening survey and a study questionnaire. A participant counted as exposed if, within 2 weeks of entering the study, that participant had been in contact with someone who had a PCR-confirmed or clinician-diagnosed COVID-19 case. Each participant in the prospective study had whole blood, serum and a nasopharyngeal or oropharyngeal swab collected by mobile phlebotomists. Additional blood draws and questionnaires over an approximately two-month period could optionally be provided by prospective study participants. Prospective study blood samples were shipped either frozen or at room temperature before DNA extraction.

TCRbeta CDR3 regions were amplified from genomic DNA using the immunoSEQ Assay, a bias-controlled multiplex PCR. The authors processed their data as follows. The number of nucleated cells in each sample was estimated from the amplification of reference gene primers within the assay. Sequence reads were collapsed and filtered to measure the absolute abundance of every unique TCRbeta CDR3 rearrangement. For each sample, productive Simpson clonality was calculated as the square root of Simpson's diversity index across productive rearrangements. This immuneACCESS table, as held by TCRdb, lists in-frame sequences with V and J called but not all clones. Of the missing ones, under half trace to an unresolved V gene in checked studies; the others have no known cause. Clone size and the V and J calls come from that table; the DNA yielded D and trimming. The table for this sample lists 300,000 to 400,000 clones; roughly 90% of them were counted only once. The ten top clones hold around 3.9% of the sample.

Sample: PBMCs or T cells enriched from blood (not recorded which). This TCR derives from a woman in her thirties who had been exposed to COVID-19. This receptor chain uses TRBV5-6 and TRBJ1-5; 10 bases in between match TRBD1. The encoded CDR3 is CASSLAGTGARNQPQHF. The DNA is as follows: TGTGCCAGCAGCTTGGCCGGGACAGGGGCCCGCAATCAGCCCCAGCATTTT.